The next 9 T cell receptor beta chains were all read from a single sample in a study of cytomegalovirus exposure and HLA in healthy donors. PCR used 60 Vbeta primers and 13 Jbeta primers. Here immunoSEQ multiplex PCR was the method, and the copy in TCRdb shows in-frame clones only, minus some. The data show a few hundred thousand clones, under 80% seen once. The sequencing sample was made of PBMCs. These receptors were obtained from a woman aged 25 to 39 in good health and CMV-seronegative.

The chain has TRBV4-1 and TRBJ1-2; no reliable D call. The CDR3 has 14 amino acids. Trimming shortened V by 1 base and J by 2 bases, and 8 bases separated the two germline ends. The germline V gene encodes CDR1 MGHRA and CDR2 YSYEKL. CDR3 in amino acids: CASSQVGGNYGYTF. CDR3 bases: TGCGCCAGCAGCCAAGTCGGCGGGAACTATGGCTACACCTTC.

The gene calls are TRBV19 and TRBJ1-4; D possibly corresponds to TRBD1 (5 bases). V lost 6 bases to trimming and J lost 0 bases, with 11 bases between them. This CDR3 has 15 residues. Germline V lookup: CDR1 LNHDA, CDR2 SQIVND (reference sequence). CDR3 loop: CASRGRGATNEKLFF. In DNA form, the CDR3 reads TGTGCCAGTAGGGGAAGGGGTGCAACTAATGAAAAACTGTTTTTT.

The gene calls are TRBV5-5 and TRBJ2-7; D possibly corresponds to TRBD2 (5 bases). Trimming removed 3 bases at V and 3 bases at J, with 13 bases between. CDR3 length: 14 residues. CDR1 SGHKS and CDR2 YYEKEE come from the germline V gene (reference sequence). The CDR3 DNA reads as TGTGCCAGCAGCTCACTAGGTTTGGGCTACGAGCAGTACTTC. It encodes CASSSLGLGYEQYF.

This clone has more than one count but fewer than ten. This chain uses TRBV10-3 with TRBJ1-4; D is possibly TRBD1 (5 bases). The germline gives CDR1 ENHRY, CDR2 SYGVKD. V was clipped by 10 bases and J by 5 bases, with 14 bases between them. The CDR3 consists of 13 residues. The CDR3 sequence is CATCGADNEKLFF. CDR3 DNA sequence: TGTGCCACTTGTGGGGCGGACAATGAAAAACTGTTTTTT.

The count of this clone is one. The V and J genes are TRBV7-9 and TRBJ2-7; a possible D gene is TRBD2 (6 bases). The germline V and J ends were trimmed by 4 bases and 0 bases, with 7 bases remaining between them. This CDR3 has 13 residues. Germline-derived CDR1 and CDR2 are SEHNR and FQNEAQ (reference sequence). The CDR3 loop is CASSWGVSYEQYF. Written as DNA, the CDR3 is TGTGCCAGCAGCTGGGGGGTCTCCTACGAGCAGTACTTC.

This clone occurred a few times. The chain has TRBV30 and TRBJ2-3; D uncertain. The CDR3 sequence is 13 residues long. The V end was cut by 0 bases, the J end by 1 base, with 5 bases between. Germline V gives CDR1 GTSNPN, CDR2 SVGIG (reference sequence). The CDR3 here is CAWSVQGTDTQYF. The CDR3 DNA is TGTGCCTGGAGTGTCCAGGGCACAGATACGCAGTATTTT. The complete variable domain, with remaining parts taken from reference TRBV30 and TRBJ2-3, reads SQTIHQWPATLVQPVGSPLSLECTVEGTSNPNLYWYRQAAGRGLQLLFYSVGIGQISSEVPQNLSASRPQDRQFILSSKKLLLSDSGFYLCAWSVQGTDTQYFGPGTRLTVL.

CDR3 DNA sequence: TGTGCCAGCAGCGTTCGGGACAGGCAAGAGACCCAGTACTTC. It specifies CASSVRDRQETQYF. The gene calls are TRBV9 and TRBJ2-5; TRBD1 agrees at 8 bases. J gave up 2 bases and V 2 bases, and 2 bases lay outside the gene matches. The CDR3 covers 14 residues. Germline lookup yields CDR1 SGDLS and CDR2 YYNGEE.

The CDR3 region has the DNA TGTGCCAGCAGACCAGCGGGAAGGGAGCTGTTTTTT. Amino acid sequence: CASRPAGRELFF. V and J are TRBV5-4 and TRBJ2-2, with 7 nucleotides matching TRBD2. V shed 5 bases, J shed 9 bases, and the junction held 4 bases outside the gene matches. Germline CDR1 SGHNT, CDR2 YYREEE (reference sequence). This CDR3 is built from 12 residues.

On this clone itself: Other DNA sequences in the same sample also yield this CDR3. The gene calls are TRBV30 and TRBJ1-6; D gene uncertain. CDR1 GTSNPN and CDR2 SVGIG come from the germline V gene (reference sequence). Trimming removed 0 bases from V and 10 bases from J, with 4 bases in between. The CDR3 is 11 residues long. DNA of the CDR3: TGTGCCTGGAGTGTTCAATCACCCCTCCACTTT. This codes for CAWSVQSPLHF.